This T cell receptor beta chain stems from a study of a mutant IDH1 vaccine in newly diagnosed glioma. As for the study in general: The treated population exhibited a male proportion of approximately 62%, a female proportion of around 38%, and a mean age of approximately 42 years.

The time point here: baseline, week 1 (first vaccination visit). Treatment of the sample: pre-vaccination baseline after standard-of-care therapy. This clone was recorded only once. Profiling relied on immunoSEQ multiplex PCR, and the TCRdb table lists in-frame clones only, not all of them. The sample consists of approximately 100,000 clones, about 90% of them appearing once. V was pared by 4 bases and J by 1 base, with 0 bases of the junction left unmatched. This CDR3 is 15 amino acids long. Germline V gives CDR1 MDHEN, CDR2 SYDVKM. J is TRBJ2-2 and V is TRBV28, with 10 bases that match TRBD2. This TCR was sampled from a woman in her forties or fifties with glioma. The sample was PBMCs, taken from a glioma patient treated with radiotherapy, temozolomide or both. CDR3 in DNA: TGTGCCAGCAGTTGGACTAGCGGGAACACCGGGGAGCTGTTTTTT. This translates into CASSWTSGNTGELFF.